One sample yielded the 6 T cell receptor beta chains listed below, sequenced in a study of OX40 agonist ivuxolimab in advanced cancers. Generated by immunoSEQ multiplex PCR, the TCRdb table keeps only in-frame clones and is missing some. The sample consists of tens of thousands of clones, 85% of them appearing once. The specimen was CD4+ or CD8+ T cells sorted from blood, collected in a trial of the OX40 agonist ivuxolimab. Source of these receptors: an adult with an advanced solid tumor such as melanoma, head and neck, liver or kidney cancer.

The chain carries TRBV5-1 and TRBJ1-2; the D is unclear. CDR1 is SGHRS, CDR2 YFSETQ, per germline. The CDR3 covers 15 residues. V lost 4 bases, J lost 3 bases, and 16 bases lay in between. The CDR3 protein is CASSEDPARDYGYTF. DNA of the CDR3: TGCGCCAGCAGCGAGGACCCCGCGAGGGACTATGGCTACACCTTC.

The rearrangement joins TRBV5-1 to TRBJ2-2, with D perhaps TRBD1 (5 bases). This CDR3 region has 12 residues. Germline-derived CDR1 and CDR2 are SGHRS and YFSETQ. The V and J ends lost 7 bases and 5 bases respectively, with 9 bases between them. The CDR3 DNA is TGCGCCAGCGGAAAGGGGACCGGGGAGCTGTTTTTT. This gives the protein CASGKGTGELFF.

The chain joins TRBV5-5 to TRBJ1-4; D unresolved. In germline, CDR1 is SGHKS, CDR2 YYEKEE (reference sequence). CDR3 length equals 12 residues. Trimming removed 2 bases from V and 6 bases from J, with 5 bases in between. The CDR3 region has the DNA TGTGCCAGCAGCTTATTATATGAAAAACTGTTTTTT. Protein sequence: CASSLLYEKLFF.

The J gene is TRBJ2-3, the V gene TRBV11-3; D is possibly TRBD2 (5 bases). CDR1 SGHNT and CDR2 YENEEA come from the germline V gene. CDR3 length: 17 amino acids. With 7 bases removed from V and 0 bases from J, the gap between germline ends came to 20 bases. The CDR3 here is CASTPAAQRRSTDTQYF. The DNA of the CDR3 is TGTGCCAGCACCCCCGCGGCTCAGCGGCGTAGCACAGATACGCAGTATTTT.

The chain is built from TRBV7-9 and TRBJ1-1; no clear D. The CDR3 is made up of 13 amino acids. The V gene's germline CDR1 is SEHNR and CDR2 FQNEAQ (reference sequence). V dropped 1 base and J dropped 1 base, with 4 bases sitting between them. In DNA form, the CDR3 reads TGTGCCAGCAGCTTAGGAGAGAACACTGAAGCTTTCTTT. Protein sequence: CASSLGENTEAFF.

This chain links TRBV7-3 with TRBJ1-1; D remains ambiguous. CDR1 and CDR2 (germline): SGHTA, FQGTGA. V was clipped by 0 bases and J by 5 bases, with 7 bases between them. The CDR3 runs to 13 residues. The CDR3 DNA reads TGTGCCAGCAGCTTAACAGGGCGAACTGAAGCTTTCTTT. It is translated as CASSLTGRTEAFF.